This T cell receptor beta chain derives from a study of cytomegalovirus exposure and HLA in healthy donors. Whole-study findings and limits: For most subjects, TCR beta sequences were reported to predict HLA-A and HLA-B alleles with accuracy. The listing of approximately 160 TCR beta chains classed them as cytomegalovirus-associated. The later analysis indicated that the majority of CMV-associated TCR beta chains appeared HLA-restricted.

A word on this clone: The antigen is undetermined.

Germline loops: CDR1 SGHTA, CDR2 FQGNSA. CDR3 length: 17 amino acids. V was clipped by 4 bases and J by 0 bases; unmatched bases: 7. The PCR was carried out with 60 Vbeta primers and 13 Jbeta primers. Assay: immunoSEQ multiplex PCR; the TCRdb copy retains only in-frame clones and omits some. This sample has about 170,000 clones, with 75% to 90% found just once. The TCR comes from a boy aged 2 to 9 in good health and CMV-seronegative. The sample comprised PBMCs. The genes are TRBV7-2 and TRBJ1-2, with 11 nucleotides matching TRBD1. The CDR3 sequence is CASSSRTGGVPNYGYTF. CDR3 bases: TGTGCCAGCAGCTCCCGGACAGGGGGCGTACCTAACTATGGCTACACCTTC.